This T cell receptor beta chain was recorded in a study of CD8 T cells in ankylosing spondylitis. Notes on this clonotype: Its target is unknown.

Trimming shortened V by 5 bases and J by 4 bases, and 15 bases separated the two germline ends. There are 15 residues in the CDR3. The V gene's germline CDR1 is MNHEY and CDR2 SMNVEV (reference sequence). Each CDR3 protein is one row after TCRdb ran MiXCR on the 5' RACE reads. The table includes 400,000 to 450,000 distinct CDR3 sequences, about a sixth detected once. Study-level points and caveats: Seven to nine highly homologous variants made up a TCR beta motif that seemed to typify ankylosing spondylitis blood.

The sequencing sample was made of blood, either unsorted or a sorted T cell fraction (not recorded which). The chain combines TRBV27 with TRBJ2-1; D may be TRBD1 or TRBD2 (5 bases each). This clonotype was obtained from a male donor with ankylosing spondylitis. CDR3: CASSLTGRLYNEQFF. CDR3 DNA: TGTGCCAGCAGTCTAACGGGACGCTTGTACAATGAGCAGTTCTTC.